These T cell receptor beta chains were read from a single sample in a study of T cells in Graves' hyperthyroidism and ophthalmopathy. TCRdb re-analysed the multiplex PCR reads in MiXCR, keeping a single row per CDR3 protein. Here the sample spans over 300,000 distinct CDR3 sequences, approximately 14% being singletons. What was sequenced was blood. These receptors were obtained from a woman aged 55 to 70 with Graves' hyperthyroidism. The CDR3 runs from the conserved cysteine through the conserved F or W. The order of the fields is D gene, V gene, CDR3 protein. The D gene is left open where the match is weak.

D gene: TRBD1; V gene: TRBV6-2/TRBV6-3; CDR3 protein: CASSSDQGARFTEAFF
D gene: TRBD2; V gene: TRBV20-1; CDR3 protein: CSAVGGGDTQYF
D gene: TRBD1; V gene: TRBV3-1; CDR3 protein: CASRRQGDSYEQYF
D gene: .; V gene: TRBV5-5; CDR3 protein: CASSLDGLPIGGYTF
D gene: .; V gene: TRBV11-2; CDR3 protein: CASSLGTGTQYF
D gene: .; V gene: TRBV9; CDR3 protein: CASSAGQNKNIQYF
D gene: TRBD2; V gene: TRBV12-3/TRBV12-4; CDR3 protein: CASSGLAGPSYEQYF
D gene: TRBD2; V gene: TRBV20-1; CDR3 protein: CSARQTSGNNEQFF
D gene: .; V gene: TRBV7-3; CDR3 protein: CASSLGARAGANVLTF
D gene: TRBD1; V gene: TRBV28; CDR3 protein: CASRAGTGGSYTF
D gene: .; V gene: TRBV19; CDR3 protein: CASSVRTPNTGELFF
D gene: .; V gene: TRBV3-1; CDR3 protein: CASSQGTYSGNTIYF
D gene: .; V gene: TRBV20-1; CDR3 protein: CSARDPASSYNEQFF